The source of this T cell receptor (beta chain) is a study of blood T cells in healthy people across ages. V gave up 7 bases and J gave up 7 bases; unmatched junction bases: 6. CDR1 and CDR2 from the germline V gene are MNHEY and SMNVEV (reference sequence). The CDR3 contains 14 residues. This clonotype was seen only a few times. Next came a second PCR, run for about 6 to 11 cycles, which used a sample-barcoded 5' primer along with a J-beta primer mix. TCRdb redid the calling of the 5' RACE reads with MiXCR, one entry per CDR3 protein. The sample has about 940,000 distinct CDR3 sequences; around 48% are singletons.

The receptor's source is a man younger than 45 in good health. The chain links TRBV27 to TRBJ1-6; 8 bases are a match to TRBD1. The sequencing input was blood. The CDR3 protein is CASTIGTGNSPLHF. The CDR3 coding sequence is TGTGCCAGCACCATCGGGACAGGCAATTCACCCCTCCACTTT.